The clone carrying this T cell receptor (beta chain) turned up a few times. What it recognizes is unknown. Profiling relied on immunoSEQ multiplex PCR, and the TCRdb table lists in-frame clones only, not all of them. Here the sample spans about 13,000 clones, 66% being singletons. This record belongs to a study of T cell repertoires in urothelial bladder cancer. The wider study: The approximately twelve resected lesions were three cT0, three cTa, three cT1 and three cT2 or greater.

Study results and caveats: Up to about 17% of carcinoma infiltrating lymphocytes belonged to one T-cell clone. Carcinoma specimens had fewer T cells than benign specimens.

Sequenced input: tumor-infiltrating cells from bladder cancer. The clonotype originates from a human donor with urothelial carcinoma.

As DNA, the CDR3 is TGTGCCAGCTCACCACCGGGGGGCGTGGGCTACACCTTC. It yields the protein CASSPPGGVGYTF. The V call is TRBV18, the J call TRBJ1-2, with D maybe TRBD1 (6 bases). Trimming pared 0 bases from V and 8 bases from J, leaving 10 bases between. Germline V gene lookup returns CDR1 KGHSH and CDR2 LQKENI. This CDR3 is built from 13 residues.